This T cell receptor (beta chain) was captured by sequencing in a study of shared clonotypes between healthy human individuals. Overall study: Each donor's CD4 naive and CD4 memory cells filled three plates apiece, CD8 naive two, and CD8 memory one. The study, taken as a whole, reports: Generally, naive subsets came out with larger estimated richness than memory subsets. Naive CD4 clonotype sharing across four donors was approximately 5%.

CDR1 and CDR2 from the germline V gene are SGHVS and FNYEAQ. The CDR3 has 13 amino acids. V shed 3 bases, J shed 8 bases, and the junction held 3 bases outside the gene matches. On this clone itself: Antigen: not known.

TCRdb's table, derived via immunoSEQ multiplex PCR, lists solely in-frame clones and lacks some. The sample yields about 2.1 million clones, just under 95% seen once. The naive CD8 fraction comprised CD45RO-negative cells positively selected for CCR7 and excluded terminally differentiated effector memory CD45RA+ cells. This clonotype was obtained from a young man in good health. Some clones in this sample may be carry-over from other donors' samples. The chain joins TRBV7-6 to TRBJ2-1, with 8 positions matching TRBD2. Sequencing used naive CD8+ T cells from PBMCs. CDR3 DNA sequence: TGTGCCAGCAGCTTTCAAGCGGGAGATGAGCAGTTCTTC. Translated: CASSFQAGDEQFF.